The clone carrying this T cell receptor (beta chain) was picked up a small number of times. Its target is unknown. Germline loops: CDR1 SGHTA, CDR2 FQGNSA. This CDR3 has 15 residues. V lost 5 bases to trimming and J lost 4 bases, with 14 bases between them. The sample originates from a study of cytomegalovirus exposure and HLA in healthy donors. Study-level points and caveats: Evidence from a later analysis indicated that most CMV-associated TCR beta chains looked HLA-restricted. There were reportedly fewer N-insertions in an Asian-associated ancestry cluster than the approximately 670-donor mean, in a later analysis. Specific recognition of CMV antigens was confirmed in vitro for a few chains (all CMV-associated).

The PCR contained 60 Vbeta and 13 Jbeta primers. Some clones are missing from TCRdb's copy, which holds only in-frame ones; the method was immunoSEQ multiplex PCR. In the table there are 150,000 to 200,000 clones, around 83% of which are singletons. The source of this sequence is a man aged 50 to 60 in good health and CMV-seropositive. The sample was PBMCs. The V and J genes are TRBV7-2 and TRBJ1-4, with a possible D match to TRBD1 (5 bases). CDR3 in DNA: TGTGCCAGCAGCCCCCAGGGTATCGGTAATGAAAAACTGTTTTTT. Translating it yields CASSPQGIGNEKLFF.